The 32 T cell receptor beta chains below were found in one sample sequenced in a study of blood T cells in healthy people across ages. It was with a sample-barcoded 5' primer and a J-beta primer mix that a second PCR of roughly 7 to 12 cycles was run. MiXCR, run by TCRdb on the 5' RACE reads, gives a single entry per CDR3 protein. The table has some 1 million distinct CDR3 sequences, roughly 45% seen once. The sequenced sample consisted of blood. Receptors originate from a woman aged 55-69 years in good health.

Many counts were recorded for this clonotype. V usage is TRBV29-1 and J usage is TRBJ2-2; TRBD1 aligns across 11 bases. Germline V gene lookup returns CDR1 SQVTM and CDR2 ANQGSEA. Germline trimming cut 6 bases from V and 1 base from J; bases unmatched to any gene: 1. This CDR3 region has 14 residues. This CDR3 reads CSVGTGGNTGELFF. The CDR3 bases are TGCAGCGTCGGGACAGGGGGGAACACCGGGGAGCTGTTTTTT.

The gene calls are TRBV2 and TRBJ2-7; D is unclear. V was trimmed by 3 bases and J by 0 bases, leaving 12 bases between them. This CDR3 has 15 amino acids. Germline V gene data show CDR1 as SNHLY and CDR2 as FYNNEI. In nucleotides, the CDR3 is TGTGCCAGCAGTGACCCCTCGAAAAGCTCCTACGAGCAGTACTTC. Translation gives CASSDPSKSSYEQYF.

This clonotype was found a few times. This rearrangement joins TRBV27 to TRBJ2-1; 9 positions match TRBD2. V shed 3 bases, J shed 10 bases, and the junction held 10 bases outside the gene matches. This CDR3 has 15 amino acids. Germline V CDR1 and CDR2: MNHEY, SMNVEV (reference sequence). The CDR3 DNA sequence: TGTGCCAGCAGTTTGATGGGACTAGCTTTTCTAGAGCAGTTCTTC. It codes for CASSLMGLAFLEQFF.

A few counts support this clonotype. V and J are TRBV21-1 and TRBJ2-3; the D call of TRBD1 is as the table states it, not checked on the DNA. TRBV21-1 is flagged as a pseudogene. This CDR3 region has 22 residues. DNA of the CDR3: TGTGCCAGCAGCAAAATAGGGGGGTCAGACCTTCGATTTTACCTAAATACAGATACGCAGTATTTT. Translating gives CASSKIGGSDLRFYLNTDTQYF.

Only a few counts were recorded for this clonotype. The chain links TRBV12-3 or TRBV12-4 to TRBJ1-4; D may be TRBD1 (6 bases). This CDR3 region has 14 residues. Deletions cut 3 bases from V and 8 bases from J, with 13 bases between. This CDR3 reads CASSFGTYWEKLFF. As DNA, the CDR3 is TGTGCCAGCAGTTTCGGGACATATTGGGAAAAACTGTTTTTT.

J is TRBJ2-3 and V is TRBV14; tentatively, D is TRBD1 or TRBD2 (5 bases each). The CDR3 length is 16 residues. The V and J ends lost 1 base and 1 base respectively, with 12 bases between them. CDR1 SGHDN and CDR2 FVKESK come from the germline V gene. CDR3 DNA: TGTGCCAGCAGCCAAGCTTTCCGAGGGGGCACAGATACGCAGTATTTT. It encodes CASSQAFRGGTDTQYF.

The chain has TRBV29-1 and TRBJ1-1, with no clear D. V gave up 3 bases and J gave up 3 bases, with 5 bases separating them. Germline V lookup: CDR1 SQVTM, CDR2 ANQGSEA. This CDR3 is built from 11 residues. The CDR3 loop reads CSVDQYTEAFF. In DNA form, the CDR3 reads TGCAGCGTTGACCAGTACACTGAAGCTTTCTTT.

J is TRBJ2-5 and V is TRBV7-3, with D tentatively TRBD1 or TRBD2 (5 bases each). V shed 4 bases and J shed 4 bases, with 13 bases lying between them. The CDR3 contains 14 residues. Per germline, CDR1 SGHTA and CDR2 FQGTGA. The CDR3 region has the DNA TGTGCCAGCAGCTCCCACGGTGGGGGAGAGACCCAGTACTTC. Amino acid sequence: CASSSHGGGETQYF.

This chain uses TRBV12-3 or TRBV12-4 with TRBJ1-1; 9 bases match TRBD1. The ends lost 4 bases at V and 0 bases at J; junction bases unmatched: 3. The CDR3 has 15 amino acids. The chain's CDR3 is CASSSWDRVNTEAFF. CDR3 bases: TGTGCCAGCAGTTCTTGGGACAGGGTGAACACTGAAGCTTTCTTT.

The rearrangement links TRBV5-1 to TRBJ2-1, with TRBD2 matching 8 bases. Germline V gene lookup returns CDR1 SGHRS and CDR2 YFSETQ. V lost 4 bases to trimming and J lost 3 bases; unmatched junction nucleotides: 6. This CDR3 has 15 residues. CDR3 DNA: TGCGCCAGCAGCCTAGGACTAGCCAACTACAATGAGCAGTTCTTC. Translated, it gives CASSLGLANYNEQFF.

The chain links TRBV5-1 to TRBJ2-4; no reliable D call. The CDR3 has 14 amino acids. Per the germline V gene, CDR1 is SGHRS and CDR2 is YFSETQ. Deletions cut 5 bases from V and 1 base from J, with 10 bases between. The CDR3 DNA is TGCGCCAGCAGGCCTGATTGGGCCAAAAACATTCAGTACTTC. It yields the protein CASRPDWAKNIQYF.

V and J are TRBV15 and TRBJ2-5; D is perhaps TRBD2 (5 bases). Germline lookup yields CDR1 LNHNV and CDR2 YYDKDF (reference sequence). There are 15 residues in the CDR3. Trimming removed 4 bases from V and 1 base from J, with 13 bases in between. CDR3 protein: CATSKSRDLQETQYF. The CDR3 coding sequence is TGTGCCACCAGCAAATCACGGGATCTCCAAGAGACCCAGTACTTC.

The CDR3 DNA is TGTGCCAGCAGTTACCCCTACTACGAGCAGTACTTC. This codes for CASSYPYYEQYF. This chain links TRBV6-6 with TRBJ2-7; D is uncertain. The CDR3 totals 12 residues. V lost 2 bases to trimming and J lost 3 bases, with 5 bases between them. Germline values: CDR1 MNHNY, CDR2 SVGAGI (reference sequence).

The rearrangement links TRBV20-1 to TRBJ2-5; a possible D gene is TRBD1 (7 bases). V lost 4 bases, J lost 5 bases, and 14 bases lay in between. Germline CDR1 reads DFQATT; CDR2 reads SNEGSKA (reference sequence). This CDR3 has 13 amino acids. The CDR3 is CSAIQGGEETQYF. The CDR3 bases are TGCAGTGCTATTCAGGGGGGTGAGGAGACCCAGTACTTC.

This clonotype has only a few counts. V usage is TRBV20-1 and J usage is TRBJ1-5; D uncertain. In germline, CDR1 is DFQATT, CDR2 SNEGSKA (reference sequence). The CDR3 has 13 residues. Trimming cost V 3 bases and J 1 base, with 7 bases left between them. This CDR3 reads CSASRESNQPQHF. The DNA of the CDR3 is TGCAGTGCTAGTAGGGAGAGCAATCAGCCCCAGCATTTT.

This chain joins TRBV7-9 and TRBJ2-1, with a weak D call TRBD2 (6 bases). The CDR3 is 15 amino acids. The V end lost 5 bases, the J end lost 2 bases, and 13 bases lay between the germline ends. Germline CDR1 reads SEHNR; CDR2 reads FQNEAQ (reference sequence). The CDR3 sequence: CASSAIADPYNEQFF. CDR3 coding DNA: TGTGCCAGCAGCGCGATAGCGGACCCCTACAATGAGCAGTTCTTC.

The V gene is TRBV7-2, the J gene TRBJ2-1, with 7 bases identical to TRBD2. The J call may be incorrect, as the DNA end agrees better with TRBJ2-7. The germline V gene encodes CDR1 SGHTA and CDR2 FQGNSA. The CDR3 runs 14 residues. CDR3 in amino acids: CASSLSAGENEQYF. In nucleotides, the CDR3 is TGTGCCAGCAGCTTATCGGCGGGAGAAAATGAGCAGTACTTC.

On this clonotype itself: A junction end diverges from the germline sequence, so it may reflect a read error. The chain carries TRBV11-1 and TRBJ2-5; 7 nucleotides line up with TRBD1. The V gene's germline CDR1 is SGHAT and CDR2 FQDESV (reference sequence). This CDR3 contains 14 residues. This CDR3 is CASSLMTGWETRYF. The CDR3 DNA follows: TGTGCCAGCAGCTTAATGACAGGGTGGGAGACCCGGTACTTC.

The gene calls are TRBV5-4 and TRBJ1-1; TRBD1 is a possible D gene (5 bases). Germline lookup yields CDR1 SGHNT and CDR2 YYREEE (reference sequence). The V end lost 5 bases, the J end lost 0 bases, and 14 bases lay between the germline ends. This CDR3 comprises 15 residues. CDR3 in DNA: TGTGCCAGCAGAGCCAGGGCAGGACTGAACACTGAAGCTTTCTTT. It yields the protein CASRARAGLNTEAFF.

This rearrangement joins TRBV28 to TRBJ2-7; D perhaps matches TRBD2 (5 bases). The V end lost 4 bases, the J end lost 0 bases, and 10 bases lay between the germline ends. Germline loops: CDR1 MDHEN, CDR2 SYDVKM. The CDR3 runs to 14 residues. Here the CDR3 reads CASSSSTSSYEQYF. CDR3 in DNA: TGTGCCAGCAGTTCTTCCACTAGCTCCTACGAGCAGTACTTC.

In its sample, this clonotype was seen many times. The chain recombines TRBV20-1 with TRBJ1-1; D perhaps matches TRBD1 (5 bases). The CDR3 is 13 amino acids. The V gene lost 3 bases and the J gene lost 6 bases, with 14 bases spanning the gap. CDR1 and CDR2 from the germline V gene are DFQATT and SNEGSKA (reference sequence). The CDR3 region is CSARRLGTAEAFF. The CDR3 DNA reads TGCAGTGCTAGGCGGCTTGGGACCGCTGAAGCTTTCTTT.

This clonotype was recorded a few times. CDR3: CASSFAFRGAKNIQYF. CDR3 DNA: TGTGCCAGCAGTTTTGCCTTCAGGGGGGCCAAAAACATTCAGTACTTC. J is TRBJ2-4 and V is TRBV27; 7 nucleotides line up with TRBD1. The CDR3 runs to 16 residues. V trimming: 3 bases; J trimming: 1 base; junction bases outside the gene matches: 6. Germline assignment: CDR1 MNHEY and CDR2 SMNVEV (reference sequence).

The chain carries TRBV6-1 and TRBJ2-7; 10 bases match TRBD1. Germline CDR1 is MNHNS and CDR2 is SASEGT. The CDR3 sequence is 12 residues long. The trim removed 9 bases at V and 6 bases at J, leaving 5 bases unmatched. The CDR3 loop reads CASTGTGVEQYF. DNA for the CDR3: TGTGCCAGTACCGGGACAGGGGTCGAGCAGTACTTC.

The genes are TRBV27 and TRBJ2-1; D is possibly TRBD2 (6 bases). Germline CDR1 MNHEY, CDR2 SMNVEV (reference sequence). Trimming cost V 5 bases and J 8 bases, with 25 bases left between them. The CDR3 is made up of 17 amino acids. DNA for the CDR3: TGTGCCAGCAGTCACTTAACGGGGGTTGGATCCTCGGATGAGCAGTTCTTC. Translation: CASSHLTGVGSSDEQFF.

This clonotype was seen a handful of times. The chain couples TRBV2 to TRBJ2-1; 11 nucleotides agree with TRBD1. V gave up 5 bases and J gave up 7 bases; unmatched junction bases: 13. Per germline, CDR1 SNHLY and CDR2 FYNNEI. The CDR3 runs to 17 residues. As DNA, the CDR3 is TGTGCCAGCAGTCCGGATCTAGGACAGGGGGCGTGGAATGAGCAGTTCTTC. Translated: CASSPDLGQGAWNEQFF.

This clonotype was counted only a few times. V is TRBV7-2 and J is TRBJ1-5, with D unresolved. This CDR3 spans 13 amino acids. The germline V and J ends were trimmed by 1 base and 4 bases, with 5 bases remaining between them. Germline V gene sequence: CDR1 SGHTA, CDR2 FQGNSA. The CDR3 DNA reads as TGTGCCAGCAGCTTAGTTTGGAATCAGCCCCAGCATTTT. Translated: CASSLVWNQPQHF.

The V and J genes are TRBV6-5 and TRBJ2-3; D possibly corresponds to TRBD1 (5 bases). The V gene's germline CDR1 is MNHEY and CDR2 SVGAGI. V shed 6 bases and J shed 4 bases, with 14 bases lying between them. This CDR3 has 14 amino acids. CDR3 region: CASSLGWGPDTQYF. The DNA of the CDR3 is TGTGCCAGCAGCCTCGGTTGGGGCCCAGATACGCAGTATTTT.

In its sample, this clonotype was seen once. The J gene is TRBJ2-3, the V gene TRBV12-3 or TRBV12-4; TRBD1 aligns across 8 bases. The V and J ends lost 2 bases and 5 bases, in that order; junction bases with no gene match: 6. The CDR3 contains 15 residues. The CDR3 bases are TGTGCCAGCAGTTTATTCCAGGGGGCGGGAGATACGCAGTATTTT. It encodes CASSLFQGAGDTQYF.

This clonotype showed up just a few times. The chain carries TRBV27 and TRBJ2-7; D may be TRBD1 (5 bases). This CDR3 spans 13 amino acids. The V and J ends lost 6 bases and 3 bases respectively, with 12 bases between them. Germline CDR1 is MNHEY and CDR2 is SMNVEV (reference sequence). The CDR3 loop reads CASRQDSLYEQYF. DNA of the CDR3: TGTGCCAGCAGGCAAGACAGCCTCTACGAGCAGTACTTC.

This chain uses TRBV6-5 with TRBJ2-5; D gene unclear. The CDR3 has 17 residues. Germline CDR1 and CDR2: MNHEY and SVGAGI. Trimming cost V 1 base and J 2 bases, with 17 bases left between them. CDR3 in amino acids: CASSYFGSSEAQETQYF. In DNA, the CDR3 is TGTGCCAGCAGTTACTTTGGGTCGAGTGAGGCTCAAGAGACCCAGTACTTC.

Ten or more counts support this clonotype. This chain uses TRBV29-1 with TRBJ2-1; no firm D call. Germline V CDR1 and CDR2: SQVTM, ANQGSEA. V dropped 1 base and J dropped 4 bases, with 14 bases sitting between them. The CDR3 runs 15 residues. CDR3 bases: TGCAGCGTTGAAGGGGCAGTTAAAACGTACAATGAGCAGTTCTTC. Translating gives CSVEGAVKTYNEQFF.

This chain connects TRBV20-1 to TRBJ2-1, with TRBD2 matching 11 bases. The CDR3 length is 17 residues. Germline CDR1 reads DFQATT; CDR2 reads SNEGSKA (reference sequence). The trim removed 3 bases at V and 0 bases at J, leaving 7 bases unmatched. In DNA form, the CDR3 reads TGCAGTGCTAGTGCTAGCGGGAGGAGAAGCTCCTACAATGAGCAGTTCTTC. Translating it yields CSASASGRRSSYNEQFF.